Below, 25 T cell receptor beta chains from the same sample are listed, as sequenced in a study of vaccination and CD4 T cells after COVID-19. For these TCRs, the target antigens are not known. Described treatment: approximately 10-day PBMC culture with coronavirus spike peptide pools or control peptides (ViraFEST assay). Sequence data for DNA of cultured CD4+ T cells were generated by the Oncomine TCR Beta short-read assay. TCRdb processed the PCR reads anew with MiXCR; each CDR3 protein has one entry. Of more than 20,000 distinct CDR3 sequences listed, roughly 50% are singletons. The specimen was CD4+ T cells from blood, cultured in vitro. The receptors here all came from a human donor who had recovered from COVID-19.

This clonotype was seen more than once but under ten times. This rearrangement joins TRBV7-8 to TRBJ2-1; no clear D gene. The CDR3 runs to 14 residues. The germline CDR1 and CDR2 sequences are SGHVS and FQNEAQ. Between the trimmed V and J ends, which lost 2 bases and 2 bases, there was a span of 7 bases. Here the CDR3 reads CASSLRLPYNEQFF. The CDR3 coding sequence is TGTGCCAGCAGCTTAAGACTGCCCTACAATGAGCAGTTCTTC. The entire variable domain, with the rest obtained from reference TRBV7-8 and TRBJ2-1, is as follows: GAGVSQSPRYKVAKRGQDVALRCDPISGHVSLFWYQQALGQGPEFLTYFQNEAQLDKSGLPSDRFFAERPEGSVSTLKIQRTQQEDSAVYLCASSLRLPYNEQFFGPGTRLTVL.

V is TRBV6-4 and J is TRBJ2-5, with 11 nucleotides matching TRBD2. This CDR3 region has 14 residues. Looked up from germline, CDR1 is MRHNA and CDR2 is SNTAGT. The junction had 3 bases not matched to a gene; V was cut back by 7 bases and J by 2 bases. The CDR3 bases are TGTGCCAGCAAAACTAGCGGGAGTCAAGAGACCCAGTACTTC. This encodes CASKTSGSQETQYF.

This clonotype was recorded a few times. The chain recombines TRBV30 with TRBJ1-5; D gene uncertain. The CDR3 is 13 residues long. Trimming left V 2 bases short and J 6 bases short, with 11 bases between. CDR1 is GTSNPN and CDR2 is SVGIG in the germline V gene (reference sequence). The CDR3: CAWSRERGQPQHF. The CDR3 DNA reads as TGTGCCTGGAGTAGAGAGCGGGGTCAGCCCCAGCATTTT. The full variable domain, rest sourced from reference TRBV30 and TRBJ1-5, is SQTIHQWPATLVQPVGSPLSLECTVEGTSNPNLYWYRQAAGRGLQLLFYSVGIGQISSEVPQNLSASRPQDRQFILSSKKLLLSDSGFYLCAWSRERGQPQHFGDGTRLSIL.

The chain employs TRBV6-1 and TRBJ1-5; D is unclear. Germline V CDR1 and CDR2: MNHNS, SASEGT. There are 14 residues in the CDR3. V was shortened by 2 bases and J by 6 bases, with 11 bases between the two germline ends. Here the CDR3 DNA reads TGTGCCAGCAGTGAAACTGGGCAATTTCAGCCCCAGCATTTT. This codes for CASSETGQFQPQHF.

This chain uses TRBV11-2 with TRBJ2-7; TRBD2 agrees at 10 bases. The length of the CDR3 is 15 residues. V shed 3 bases and J 0 bases; nucleotides not matched to a gene: 2. Looked up from germline, CDR1 is SGHAT and CDR2 is FQNNGV. The CDR3 is CASSFPSGSSYEQYF. The CDR3 DNA follows: TGTGCCAGCAGCTTTCCTAGCGGGAGCTCCTACGAGCAGTACTTC.

The gene calls are TRBV7-2 and TRBJ2-1; no clear D gene. The CDR3 sequence is 14 residues long. The germline V gene encodes CDR1 SGHTA and CDR2 FQGNSA. V was cut by 5 bases and J by 7 bases, with 15 bases left in between. The CDR3 DNA is TGTGCCAGCAGCGCGTCAAGGGTAGGGAATGAGCAGTTCTTC. Translated, it gives CASSASRVGNEQFF.

Written as DNA, the CDR3 is TGTGCCAGCAGTTTAAGTCGGTCGGGAGTAAGAACGCAGTATTTT. Translating gives CASSLSRSGVRTQYF. The chain carries TRBV28 and TRBJ2-3; D is perhaps TRBD2 (6 bases). CDR1 is MDHEN, CDR2 SYDVKM, per germline. The CDR3 spans 15 residues. The V end lost 2 bases, the J end lost 9 bases, and 18 bases lay between the germline ends. Variable domain in full (rest from reference TRBV28 and TRBJ2-3): DVKVTQSSRYLVKRTGEKVFLECVQDMDHENMFWYRQDPGLGLRLIYFSYDVKMKEKGDIPEGYSVSREKKERFSLILESASTNQTSMYLCASSLSRSGVRTQYFGPGTRLTVL.

The chain carries TRBV28 and TRBJ2-5; 8 nucleotides match TRBD1. Germline V gene sequence: CDR1 MDHEN, CDR2 SYDVKM. This CDR3 has 12 amino acids. V lost 6 bases, J lost 3 bases, and 0 bases stayed unmatched. The CDR3 nucleotides are TGTGCCAGCAGGACAGGGGAAGAGACCCAGTACTTC. It yields the protein CASRTGEETQYF.

The chain joins TRBV12-3 or TRBV12-4 to TRBJ2-3, with 11 positions matching TRBD2. The V and J ends lost 4 bases and 6 bases, in that order; junction bases with no gene match: 9. CDR3 size: 16 residues. The CDR3: CASSSGLAGRGDTQYF. In nucleotides, the CDR3 is TGTGCCAGCAGTTCCGGACTAGCGGGTAGGGGGGATACGCAGTATTTT.

The CDR3 DNA reads as TGTGCCAGCAGCCAAGCGGGGCAGGGCTACGAGCAGTACTTC. This sequence encodes CASSQAGQGYEQYF. The gene calls are TRBV4-2 and TRBJ2-7; either TRBD1 or TRBD2 may supply D (5 bases each). The CDR3 runs 14 residues. Germline V gene data show CDR1 as LGHNA and CDR2 as YNFKEQ. Between the trimmed V and J ends, which lost 1 base and 3 bases, there was a span of 10 bases.

This clonotype turned up a few times. V is TRBV6-5 and J is TRBJ2-7; 10 bases fit TRBD1. J was trimmed by 2 bases and V by 2 bases; bases with no gene match: 6. Germline V gene lookup returns CDR1 MNHEY and CDR2 SVGAGI. The CDR3 has 16 residues. The CDR3 spells CASSYESGQGTYEQYF. DNA of the CDR3: TGTGCCAGCAGTTACGAATCGGGACAGGGGACCTACGAGCAGTACTTC.

The chain joins TRBV30 to TRBJ2-5; 11 positions match TRBD1. The V and J ends lost 5 bases and 12 bases, in that order; junction bases with no gene match: 8. The CDR3 is 12 residues long. Germline CDR1 and CDR2: GTSNPN and SVGIG (reference sequence). CDR3 amino acids: CAWRWTGGSEYF. The DNA of the CDR3 is TGTGCCTGGCGCTGGACAGGGGGCTCGGAGTACTTC. The full variable domain, completed using reference TRBV30 and TRBJ2-5, is SQTIHQWPATLVQPVGSPLSLECTVEGTSNPNLYWYRQAAGRGLQLLFYSVGIGQISSEVPQNLSASRPQDRQFILSSKKLLLSDSGFYLCAWRWTGGSEYFGPGTRLLVL.

The chain recombines TRBV11-3 with TRBJ1-2, with a possible D match to TRBD1 (5 bases). The CDR3 loop spans 13 amino acids. Germline assignment: CDR1 SGHNT and CDR2 YENEEA. Trimming pared 1 base from V and 6 bases from J, leaving 9 bases between. CDR3 DNA: TGTGCCAGCAGCTTAGGCAGGGTAGATGGCTACACCTTC. This encodes CASSLGRVDGYTF.

The chain is built from TRBV7-2 and TRBJ1-2; D is undetermined. CDR1 and CDR2 from the germline V gene are SGHTA and FQGNSA. V dropped 5 bases and J dropped 2 bases, with 12 bases sitting between them. The CDR3 totals 14 residues. CDR3: CASSPSGVNYGYTF. CDR3 in DNA: TGTGCCAGCAGCCCAAGCGGCGTAAACTATGGCTACACCTTC.

The chain is built from TRBV20-1 and TRBJ1-1; 8 nucleotides agree with TRBD1. V was pared by 1 base and J by 6 bases, with 19 bases of the junction left unmatched. Per germline, CDR1 DFQATT and CDR2 SNEGSKA (reference sequence). The CDR3 spans 18 residues. The CDR3 coding sequence is TGCAGTGCTAGAGTTCCCAAGGCAGGGGGCTCGTCCTCCCCTGAAGCTTTCTTT. Translated: CSARVPKAGGSSSPEAFF.

This clonotype was found a few times. This rearrangement joins TRBV6-1 to TRBJ1-5, with D hard to call. The CDR3 spans 15 residues. CDR1 MNHNS and CDR2 SASEGT come from the germline V gene. The ends were cut back, 4 bases at V and 0 bases at J, with 10 bases in the middle. CDR3 nucleotides: TGTGCCAGCAGTGCTTTAGATTATAGCAATCAGCCCCAGCATTTT. Protein: CASSALDYSNQPQHF.

This clonotype came up a few times. This chain connects TRBV15 to TRBJ2-1, with D perhaps TRBD2 (5 bases). Germline loops: CDR1 LNHNV, CDR2 YYDKDF (reference sequence). The CDR3 has 15 amino acids. Trimming removed 0 bases from V and 12 bases from J, with 18 bases in between. CDR3 protein: CATSRDPGPGRGQFF. CDR3 in DNA: TGTGCCACCAGCAGAGATCCAGGACCCGGTCGGGGGCAGTTCTTC.

This clonotype was found a few times. V gene TRBV20-1 combines with J gene TRBJ2-3; D remains ambiguous. Looked up from germline, CDR1 is DFQATT and CDR2 is SNEGSKA (reference sequence). The V gene lost 1 base and the J gene lost 2 bases, with 10 bases spanning the gap. CDR3 length: 14 amino acids. CDR3 nucleotides: TGCAGTGCTAGAGGGATACACTACACAGATACGCAGTATTTT. Encoded protein: CSARGIHYTDTQYF.

V gene TRBV5-8 combines with J gene TRBJ1-2; tentatively, D is TRBD1 (6 bases). The V gene lost 3 bases and the J gene lost 4 bases, with 22 bases spanning the gap. The CDR3 spans 17 residues. CDR1 and CDR2 from the germline V gene are SGHTS and YDEGEE. The CDR3 sequence is CASSWPGQGKFIYGYTF. The CDR3, as DNA: TGTGCCAGCAGCTGGCCGGGGCAGGGGAAATTTATCTATGGCTACACCTTC.

V usage is TRBV5-4 and J usage is TRBJ2-6; D uncertain. Trimming stripped 1 base from V and 4 bases from J, with 3 bases between. CDR3 length equals 13 residues. Germline V gene lookup returns CDR1 SGHNT and CDR2 YYREEE (reference sequence). This chain's CDR3 is CASSLRGANVLTF. The CDR3 DNA reads as TGTGCCAGCAGCTTGCGAGGGGCCAACGTCCTGACTTTC.

V is TRBV6-4 and J is TRBJ2-5; tentative D call: TRBD1 (5 bases). Germline CDR1 reads MRHNA; CDR2 reads SNTAGT. Trimming took off 0 bases at V and 7 bases at J, with 15 bases between the two ends. The CDR3 contains 15 residues. The DNA of the CDR3 is TGTGCCAGCAGTGACTCTATCCGGCACCAGGGGACCCAGTACTTC. It translates to CASSDSIRHQGTQYF.

This clonotype was detected only a few times. The chain couples TRBV6-4 to TRBJ1-2; 8 positions match TRBD1. The CDR3 extends over 12 amino acids. With V trimmed by 6 bases and J by 4 bases, 1 base remained unmatched. Germline CDR1 and CDR2: MRHNA and SNTAGT. CDR3 in amino acids: CASRDRAYGYTF. CDR3 coding DNA: TGTGCCAGCAGGGACAGGGCCTATGGCTACACCTTC.

This clonotype was detected only a few times. The V gene is TRBV7-2, the J gene TRBJ1-5; 11 bases map to TRBD1. This CDR3 is built from 16 residues. In germline, CDR1 is SGHTA, CDR2 FQGNSA. V dropped 3 bases and J dropped 4; count of bases not matched to a gene: 5. The CDR3 sequence is CASSFWDRGANQPQHF. The CDR3 bases are TGTGCCAGCAGCTTCTGGGACAGGGGGGCGAATCAGCCCCAGCATTTT.

This clonotype was seen once. J is TRBJ2-1 and V is TRBV29-1; 12 bases align to TRBD1. Germline values: CDR1 SQVTM, CDR2 ANQGSEA. The CDR3 runs 15 residues. The ends lost 7 bases at V and 7 bases at J; junction bases unmatched: 11. Here the CDR3 DNA reads TGCAGCGCCCTGCCTCCGGGACAGGGGGCAAATGAGCAGTTCTTC. Protein: CSALPPGQGANEQFF.

The chain combines TRBV7-8 with TRBJ2-2; 10 nucleotides line up with TRBD2. J gave up 5 bases and V 5 bases, and 14 bases lay outside the gene matches. Germline-derived CDR1 and CDR2 are SGHVS and FQNEAQ. The CDR3 has 18 amino acids. Here the CDR3 reads CASSGLLRGLARTGELFF. For the CDR3, the DNA is TGTGCCAGCAGCGGACTGCTCCGGGGACTAGCGAGAACCGGGGAGCTGTTTTTT.